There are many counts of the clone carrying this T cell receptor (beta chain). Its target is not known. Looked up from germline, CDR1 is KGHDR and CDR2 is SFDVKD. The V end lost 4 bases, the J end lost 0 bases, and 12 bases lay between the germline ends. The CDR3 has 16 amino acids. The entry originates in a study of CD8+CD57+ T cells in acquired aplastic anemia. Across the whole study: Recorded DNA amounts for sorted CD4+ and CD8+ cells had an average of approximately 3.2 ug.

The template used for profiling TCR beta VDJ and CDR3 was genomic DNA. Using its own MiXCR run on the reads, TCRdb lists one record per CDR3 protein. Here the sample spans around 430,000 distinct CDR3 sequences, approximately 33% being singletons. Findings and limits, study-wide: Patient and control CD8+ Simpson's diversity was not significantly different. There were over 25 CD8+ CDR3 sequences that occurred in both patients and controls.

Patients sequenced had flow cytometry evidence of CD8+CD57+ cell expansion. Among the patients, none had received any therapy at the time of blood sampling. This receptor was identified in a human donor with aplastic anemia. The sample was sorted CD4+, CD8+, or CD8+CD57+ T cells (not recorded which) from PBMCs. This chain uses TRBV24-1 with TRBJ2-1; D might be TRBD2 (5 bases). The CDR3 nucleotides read TGTGCCACCAGTGAAACTGGACTCGACTCCTACAATGAGCAGTTCTTC. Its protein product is CATSETGLDSYNEQFF.